Listed below are T cell receptor beta chains from one sample, sequenced in a study of blood T cell repertoires in COVID-19. Some clones are missing from TCRdb's copy, which holds only in-frame ones; the method was immunoSEQ multiplex PCR. The table lists about 86,000 clones, 70% to 85% of them singletons. Input material: peripheral blood. These receptors all come from a man between 65 and 85 years old with acute or convalescent COVID-19. Each CDR3 is given with its conserved first and last residue. D genes are given only for firm matches. For some rows the clone size is stated as once, few or many, or as a class when expanded; others skip it.

v_gene,j_gene,d_gene,abundance,CDR3nt,CDR3aa
TRBV2,TRBJ2-5,TRBD2,NA,TGTGCCAGCAGCCGCGGGGGGACCAAAGAGACCCAGTACTTC,CASSRGGTKETQYF
TRBV25-1,TRBJ1-2,TRBD1,NA,TGTGCCAGCAGTGACCGGGACAGGGGCGCGACTAACTATGGCTACACCTTC,CASSDRDRGATNYGYTF
TRBV5-6,TRBJ2-7,NA,NA,TGTGCCAGCAGCTTGAGGAGAGGGGAGCAGTACTTC,CASSLRRGEQYF
TRBV15,TRBJ1-2,NA,NA,TGTGCCACCAGCAGAATAGGGGCGAGGAACTATGGCTACACCTTC,CATSRIGARNYGYTF
TRBV9,TRBJ1-5,NA,NA,TGTGCCAGCAGCGTAGGCGGGCAGGGAGGGACCCAGCATTTT,CASSVGGQGGTQHF
TRBV6-4,TRBJ1-1,NA,NA,TGTGCCAGCACCCTAAGGGAGGGGTGGAGCACTGAAGCTTTCTTT,CASTLREGWSTEAFF
TRBV7-8,TRBJ1-4,NA,few,TGTGCCAGCAGCTTAGAAATAAGGGGCAATGAAAAACTGTTTTTT,CASSLEIRGNEKLFF
TRBV25-1,TRBJ1-4,NA,NA,TGTGCCAGCTTGACTGGGGGGGGGTACAGTGAAAAACTGTTTTTT,CASLTGGGYSEKLFF
TRBV28,TRBJ2-4,NA,NA,TGTGCCAGCAGCCAACGGGGGGCGGCCAAAAACATTCAGTACTTC,CASSQRGAAKNIQYF
TRBV30,TRBJ2-7,TRBD1,NA,TGTGCCTGGAGTGTATGGCAGGGGGCACTCGAGCAGTACTTC,CAWSVWQGALEQYF
TRBV2,TRBJ2-1,TRBD1,once,TGTGCCAGCAGTTCCTACAGGGGCAATGAGCAGTTCTTC,CASSSYRGNEQFF
TRBV24-1,TRBJ2-1,TRBD1,NA,TGTGCCACCAGTGATTTGGCCGGGACAGGGGCGTACGATGAGCAGTTCTTC,CATSDLAGTGAYDEQFF
TRBV6-6,TRBJ2-1,NA,NA,TGTGCCAGCAGTTACTCGATGCTTGGAGGGTACAATGAGCAGTTCTTC,CASSYSMLGGYNEQFF
TRBV3-1/TRBV3-2,TRBJ1-1,NA,NA,TGTGCCAGCAGCCAAGCGGGACACAAAAACACTGAAGCTTTCTTT,CASSQAGHKNTEAFF
TRBV5-6,TRBJ2-4,TRBD1,NA,TGTGCCAGCAGCTCCCTACAGGGGGACAAAAACATTCAGTACTTC,CASSSLQGDKNIQYF
TRBV7-6,TRBJ1-4,NA,NA,TGTGCCAGCAGCTTAGCACAAGAACTGTTTTTT,CASSLAQELFF
TRBV19,TRBJ1-5,NA,NA,TGTGCCAGTAGTATAGTTGGGGCGGGAAGCAATCAGCCCCAGCATTTT,CASSIVGAGSNQPQHF
TRBV27,TRBJ1-5,NA,NA,TGTGCCAGCAGTCCCCTCGGGGGGCAGCCCCAGCATTTT,CASSPLGGQPQHF
TRBV19,TRBJ1-1,NA,NA,TGTGCCAGTAGTAATTTCCAGGGGCCCGCGGGGAACACTGAAGCTTTCTTT,CASSNFQGPAGNTEAFF
TRBV5-1,TRBJ1-1,NA,NA,TGCGCCAGCAGACTTCTATTGGCCGGACAGTCCTCCACTGAAGCTTTCTTT,CASRLLLAGQSSTEAFF
TRBV6-5,TRBJ2-6,NA,once,TGTGCCAGCAGTTACGGAGGCGGTGGGGCCAACGTCCTGACTTTC,CASSYGGGGANVLTF
TRBV6-5,TRBJ1-4,TRBD1,once,TGTGCCAGCAGCACGACAGGGTTTGGTGAAAAACTGTTTTTT,CASSTTGFGEKLFF
TRBV7-2,TRBJ2-2,TRBD1,NA,TGTGCCAGCAGCTCGGGACAGGCGGGAACCGGGGAGCTGTTTTTT,CASSSGQAGTGELFF
TRBV30,TRBJ2-5,NA,NA,TGTGCCTGGAGTGTCCGGAGGGGGCTGTCGTCAGAGACCCAGTACTTC,CAWSVRRGLSSETQYF
TRBV19,TRBJ1-1,NA,many,TGTGCCAGTAGTCCTCGGGACAAAGGCCCCCTCAACACTGAAGCTTTCTTT,CASSPRDKGPLNTEAFF
TRBV25-1,TRBJ1-1,NA,NA,TGTGCCAGCAGGACCGACCGGACAGTCCCAGCTTTCTTT,CASRTDRTVPAFF
TRBV3-1/TRBV3-2,TRBJ1-1,TRBD1,NA,TGTGCCAGCAGCAAGGGGACAGGGAGGGTCACTGAAGCTTTCTTT,CASSKGTGRVTEAFF
TRBV9,TRBJ2-3,NA,NA,TGTGCCAGCAGCGTAGATGCGCTGAGCCTCTCTAGCACAGATACGCAGTATTTT,CASSVDALSLSSTDTQYF
TRBV12-3/TRBV12-4,TRBJ1-6,NA,once,TGTGCCAGCAGGGGGCTTTGGAATTCACCCCTCCACTTT,CASRGLWNSPLHF
TRBV11-2,TRBJ2-2,TRBD2,NA,TGTGCCAGCAGCTCTTATGGGACTATGAACACCGGGGAGCTGTTTTTT,CASSSYGTMNTGELFF
TRBV3-1/TRBV3-2,TRBJ2-1,TRBD2,few,TGTGCCAGCAGCCAAGGGACTAGCGGGGGGAATGAGCAGTTCTTC,CASSQGTSGGNEQFF
TRBV4-2,TRBJ1-6,NA,NA,TGTGCCAGCAGCCAAGCCGGGAACTATAATTCACCCCTCCACTTT,CASSQAGNYNSPLHF
TRBV5-6,TRBJ2-7,TRBD1,few,TGTGCCAGCAGCTTGGTACAGGGGCCCCCGGGGAAGACCGAGCTCTACTTC,CASSLVQGPPGKTELYF